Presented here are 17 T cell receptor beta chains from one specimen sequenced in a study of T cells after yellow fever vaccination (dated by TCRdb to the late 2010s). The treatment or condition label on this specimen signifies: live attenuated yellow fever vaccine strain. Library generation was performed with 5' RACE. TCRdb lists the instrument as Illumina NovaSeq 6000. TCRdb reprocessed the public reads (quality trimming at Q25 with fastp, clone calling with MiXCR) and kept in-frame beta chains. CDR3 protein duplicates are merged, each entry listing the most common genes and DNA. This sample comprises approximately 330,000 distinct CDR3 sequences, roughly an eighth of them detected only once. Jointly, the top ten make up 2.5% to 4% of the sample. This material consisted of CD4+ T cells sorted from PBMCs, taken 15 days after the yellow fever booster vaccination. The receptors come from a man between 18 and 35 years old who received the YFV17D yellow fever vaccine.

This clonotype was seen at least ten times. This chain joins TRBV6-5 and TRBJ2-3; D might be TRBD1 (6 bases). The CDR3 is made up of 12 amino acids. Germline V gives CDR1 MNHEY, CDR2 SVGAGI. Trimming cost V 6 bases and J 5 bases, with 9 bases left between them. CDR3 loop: CASRRGGDTQYF. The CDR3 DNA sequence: TGTGCCAGCAGACGAGGGGGAGATACGCAGTATTTT.

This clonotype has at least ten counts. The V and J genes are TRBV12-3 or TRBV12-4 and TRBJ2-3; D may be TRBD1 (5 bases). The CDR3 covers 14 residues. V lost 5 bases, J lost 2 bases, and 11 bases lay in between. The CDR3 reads CASSKGVLTDTQYF. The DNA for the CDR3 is TGTGCCAGCAGTAAAGGGGTTCTCACAGATACGCAGTATTTT.

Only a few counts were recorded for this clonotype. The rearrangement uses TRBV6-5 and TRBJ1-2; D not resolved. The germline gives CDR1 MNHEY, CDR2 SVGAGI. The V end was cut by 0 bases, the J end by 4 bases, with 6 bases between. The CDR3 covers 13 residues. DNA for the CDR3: TGTGCCAGCAGTTACTCGGGTTCCTATGGCTACACCTTC. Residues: CASSYSGSYGYTF.

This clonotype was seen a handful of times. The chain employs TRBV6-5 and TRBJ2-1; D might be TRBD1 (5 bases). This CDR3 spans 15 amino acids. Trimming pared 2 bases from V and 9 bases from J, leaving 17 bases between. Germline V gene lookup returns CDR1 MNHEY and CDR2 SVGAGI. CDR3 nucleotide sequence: TGTGCCAGCAGTTACACAAGGGGATCTTACGGTGAGCAGTTCTTC. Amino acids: CASSYTRGSYGEQFF.

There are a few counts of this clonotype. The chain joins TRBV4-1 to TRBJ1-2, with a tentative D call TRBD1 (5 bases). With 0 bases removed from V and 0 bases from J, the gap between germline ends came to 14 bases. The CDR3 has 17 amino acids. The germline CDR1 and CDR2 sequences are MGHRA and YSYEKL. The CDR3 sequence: CASSQDGGLGSNYGYTF. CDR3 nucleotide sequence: TGCGCCAGCAGCCAAGATGGGGGTTTGGGGTCTAACTATGGCTACACCTTC.

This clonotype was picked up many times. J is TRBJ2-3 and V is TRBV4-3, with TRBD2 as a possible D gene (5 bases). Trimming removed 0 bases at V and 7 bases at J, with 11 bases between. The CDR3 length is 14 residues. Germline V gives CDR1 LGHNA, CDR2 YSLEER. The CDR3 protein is CASSQDRAGYTQYF. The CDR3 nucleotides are TGCGCCAGCAGCCAAGATCGGGCGGGTTATACGCAGTATTTT.

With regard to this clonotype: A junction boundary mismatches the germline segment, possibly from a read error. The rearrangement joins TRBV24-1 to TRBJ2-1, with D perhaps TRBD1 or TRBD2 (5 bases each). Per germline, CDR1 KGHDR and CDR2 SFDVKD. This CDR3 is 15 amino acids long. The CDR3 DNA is TGTGCCACCAGTGATGAGGGGCCTAACTACACTGAGCAGTTCTTC. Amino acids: CATSDEGPNYTEQFF.

CDR3 loop: CASSGLLASDRQPQHF. The CDR3 nucleotides read TGTGCCAGCAGTGGACTACTCGCCTCGGATAGACAGCCCCAGCATTTT. The genes are TRBV6-2 or TRBV6-3 and TRBJ1-5; D ambiguous. Looked up from germline, CDR1 is MNHEY and CDR2 is SVGEGT. Trimming shortened V by 5 bases and J by 7 bases, and 21 bases separated the two germline ends. There are 16 residues in the CDR3.

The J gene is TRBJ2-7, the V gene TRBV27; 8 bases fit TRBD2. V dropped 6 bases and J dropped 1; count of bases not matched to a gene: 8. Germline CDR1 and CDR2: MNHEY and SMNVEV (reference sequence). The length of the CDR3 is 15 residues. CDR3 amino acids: CASSREGTLSYEQYF. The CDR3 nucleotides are TGTGCCAGCAGCCGGGAGGGGACCTTATCCTACGAGCAGTACTTC.

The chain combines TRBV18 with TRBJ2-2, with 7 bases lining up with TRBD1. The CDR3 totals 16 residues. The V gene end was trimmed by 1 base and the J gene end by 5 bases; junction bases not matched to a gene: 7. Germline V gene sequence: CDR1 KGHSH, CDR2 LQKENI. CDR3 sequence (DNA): TGTGCCAGCTCACCACGAAGACAGGGTTTAACCGGGGAGCTGTTTTTT. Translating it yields CASSPRRQGLTGELFF.

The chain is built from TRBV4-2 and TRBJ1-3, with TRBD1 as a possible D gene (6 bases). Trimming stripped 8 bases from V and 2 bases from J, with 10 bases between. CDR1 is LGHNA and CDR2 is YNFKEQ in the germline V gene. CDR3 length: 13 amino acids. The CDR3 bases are TGTGCCAGCGGCGGGGACACTGGAAACACCATATATTTT. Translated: CASGGDTGNTIYF.

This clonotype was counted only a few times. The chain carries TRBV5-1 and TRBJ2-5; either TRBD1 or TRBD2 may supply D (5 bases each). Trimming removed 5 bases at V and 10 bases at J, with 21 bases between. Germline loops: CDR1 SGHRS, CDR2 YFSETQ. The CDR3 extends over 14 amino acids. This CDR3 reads CASSRDPSGLIQYF. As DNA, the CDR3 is TGCGCCAGCAGTAGGGACCCCTCGGGGTTGATCCAGTACTTC.

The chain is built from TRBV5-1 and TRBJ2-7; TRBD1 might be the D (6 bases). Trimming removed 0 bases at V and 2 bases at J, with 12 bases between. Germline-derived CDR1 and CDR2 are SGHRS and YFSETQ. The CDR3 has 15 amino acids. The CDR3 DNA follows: TGCGCCAGCAGCTTGGCCCCACAGGGAGCCTACGAGCAGTACTTC. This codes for CASSLAPQGAYEQYF. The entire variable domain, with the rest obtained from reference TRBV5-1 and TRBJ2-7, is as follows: KAGVTQTPRYLIKTRGQQVTLSCSPISGHRSVSWYQQTPGQGLQFLFEYFSETQRNKGNFPGRFSGRQFSNSRSEMNVSTLELGDSALYLCASSLAPQGAYEQYFGPGTRLTVT.

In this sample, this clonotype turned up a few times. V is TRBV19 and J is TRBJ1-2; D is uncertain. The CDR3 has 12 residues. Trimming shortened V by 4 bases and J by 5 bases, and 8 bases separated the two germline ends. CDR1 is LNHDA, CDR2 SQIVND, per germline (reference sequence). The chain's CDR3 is CASSTGRYGYTF. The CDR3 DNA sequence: TGTGCCAGTAGTACCGGACGGTATGGCTACACCTTC.

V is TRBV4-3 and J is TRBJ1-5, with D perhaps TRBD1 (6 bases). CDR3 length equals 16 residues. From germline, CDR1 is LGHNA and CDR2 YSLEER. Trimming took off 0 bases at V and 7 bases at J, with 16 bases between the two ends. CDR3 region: CASSQEYQGTTQPQHF. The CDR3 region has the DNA TGCGCCAGCAGCCAAGAGTATCAGGGGACCACGCAGCCCCAGCATTTT.

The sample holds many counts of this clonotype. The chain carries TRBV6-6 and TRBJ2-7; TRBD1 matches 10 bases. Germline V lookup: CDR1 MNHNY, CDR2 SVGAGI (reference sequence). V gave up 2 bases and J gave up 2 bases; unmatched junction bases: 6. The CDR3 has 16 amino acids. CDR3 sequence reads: CASSYRQGASTYEQYV. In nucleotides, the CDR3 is TGTGCCAGCAGTTACAGACAGGGGGCCTCGACCTACGAGCAGTACGTC.

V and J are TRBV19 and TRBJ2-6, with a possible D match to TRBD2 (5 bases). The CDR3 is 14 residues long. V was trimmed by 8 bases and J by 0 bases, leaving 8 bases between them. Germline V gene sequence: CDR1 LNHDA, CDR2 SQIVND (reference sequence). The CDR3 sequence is CASRRGSGANVLTF. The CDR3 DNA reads TGTGCCAGTCGACGGGGCTCTGGGGCCAACGTCCTGACTTTC.